A selection of T cell receptor beta chains follows, all from one sample in a study of T cells in Graves' hyperthyroidism and ophthalmopathy. One entry per CDR3 protein, called by TCRdb with MiXCR from the multiplex PCR reads. The sample lists around 760,000 distinct CDR3 sequences; roughly 32% were seen once. Sequenced: blood. The receptors stem from a woman aged 40-49 years with Graves' hyperthyroidism. CDR3s include the opening cysteine and the closing phenylalanine or tryptophan. A D gene is named only where the DNA matches it firmly. Size tells how often a clone was seen (once, few, many) or the class of an expanded clone, and some rows leave it out.

DNA: TGTGCCAGCAGCTTAGGGACAGGGCCCTACGAGCGGTACTTC
CDR3: CASSLGTGPYERYF
J: TRBJ2-7
D: TRBD1
size: .
V: TRBV7-3

DNA: TGCGCCAGCAACCTGGGACAGGACTACGAGCAGTACTTC
CDR3: CASNLGQDYEQYF
J: TRBJ2-7
D: TRBD1
size: .
V: TRBV5-1

DNA: TGCAGTGCTAGAGAGGGGGACACCGGGGAGCTGTTTTTT
CDR3: CSAREGDTGELFF
J: TRBJ2-2
D: .
size: .
V: TRBV20-1

DNA: TGTGCCAGCACCCCCGACAGCCGGGTCGGGGAGCTGTTTTTT
CDR3: CASTPDSRVGELFF
J: TRBJ2-2
D: .
size: .
V: TRBV7-9

DNA: TGCGCCAGCAGCCTAGGGGGACAGCCTAATGAAAAACTGTTTTTT
CDR3: CASSLGGQPNEKLFF
J: TRBJ1-4
D: TRBD1
size: few
V: TRBV4-3

DNA: TGCAGTGCTAGGATTGGTTTGGACAGGGGCCTGGACGAGCAGTACTTC
CDR3: CSARIGLDRGLDEQYF
J: TRBJ2-7
D: TRBD1
size: few
V: TRBV20-1

DNA: TGTGCCAGTAGTCGGCCTCACAGGGGGCCCTATGGCTACACCTTC
CDR3: CASSRPHRGPYGYTF
J: TRBJ1-2
D: TRBD1
size: many
V: TRBV19

DNA: TGCAGTGCTAGAGATGGTGGCGCGGGGCAGTACTTC
CDR3: CSARDGGAGQYF
J: TRBJ2-7
D: .
size: many
V: TRBV20-1

DNA: TGCAGTGCTAGCCAGCGGGAACCCTACGAGCAGTACTTC
CDR3: CSASQREPYEQYF
J: TRBJ2-7
D: TRBD2
size: many
V: TRBV20-1

DNA: TGTGCCGGCTACAGGGACGGCTACACCTTC
CDR3: CAGYRDGYTF
J: TRBJ1-2
D: .
size: .
V: TRBV7-8

DNA: TGTGCCACCAGTACAGTTCTGAAAGGGGGGACCCAGTACTTC
CDR3: CATSTVLKGGTQYF
J: TRBJ2-5
D: .
size: .
V: TRBV19

DNA: TGTGCCAGCAGCGTATCCGGGACAGTCAGCACAGATACGCAGTATTTT
CDR3: CASSVSGTVSTDTQYF
J: TRBJ2-3
D: TRBD1
size: .
V: TRBV7-2

DNA: TGTGCCAGCAACGGTCCGGGACAGGGGGATGAAAAACTGTTTTTT
CDR3: CASNGPGQGDEKLFF
J: TRBJ1-4
D: TRBD1
size: .
V: TRBV9

DNA: TGTGCCAGCACCCAAGGGAATTCACCCCTCCACTTT
CDR3: CASTQGNSPLHF
J: TRBJ1-6
D: .
size: few
V: TRBV5-4

DNA: TGTGCCAGCAGCGTAGCGCCGGGCGATCAGCCCCAGCATTTT
CDR3: CASSVAPGDQPQHF
J: TRBJ1-5
D: .
size: many
V: TRBV9

DNA: TGTGCCAGCAGTCGGACAGGGGATATAGAGACCCAGCATTTT
CDR3: CASSRTGDIETQHF
J: TRBJ1-5
D: TRBD1
size: .
V: TRBV12-3/TRBV12-4

DNA: TGTGCCAGCAGCCAAGATCATCGGGTTCGCATCTATGGCTACACCTTC
CDR3: CASSQDHRVRIYGYTF
J: TRBJ1-2
D: .
size: few
V: TRBV14

DNA: TGTGCCAGCAGTCCCGCGGCCATAGTCCACGAGCAGTACTTC
CDR3: CASSPAAIVHEQYF
J: TRBJ2-7
D: .
size: few
V: TRBV7-9

DNA: TGTGCCAGCAGTTCTAGCGCCGGGGAGCTGTTTTTT
CDR3: CASSSSAGELFF
J: TRBJ2-2
D: .
size: many
V: TRBV7-3

DNA: TGTGCCAGCAGCCAAGATCCCCGGCAGGGGGCGACTGAAGCTTTCTTT
CDR3: CASSQDPRQGATEAFF
J: TRBJ1-1
D: TRBD1
size: few
V: TRBV4-2

DNA: TGCGCCAGCAGCCAAGTCGCTCGGGGGAGTAGCAATCAGCCCCAGCATTTT
CDR3: CASSQVARGSSNQPQHF
J: TRBJ1-5
D: .
size: .
V: TRBV4-3

DNA: TGCGCCAGCAGCCAAACGGATGGAAGTCACTATGGCTACACCTTC
CDR3: CASSQTDGSHYGYTF
J: TRBJ1-2
D: .
size: .
V: TRBV4-3

DNA: TGTGCCATCAGCGCCGGGACAGGGGAGGTCTATGGCTACACCTTC
CDR3: CAISAGTGEVYGYTF
J: TRBJ1-2
D: TRBD1
size: .
V: TRBV10-3

DNA: TGCAGTGCTAGAGTGACTAGCGGGGACTACGAGCAGTACTTC
CDR3: CSARVTSGDYEQYF
J: TRBJ2-7
D: TRBD2
size: few
V: TRBV20-1

DNA: TGTGCCAGCAGCCCCGGAGGGAATGGCTACACCTTC
CDR3: CASSPGGNGYTF
J: TRBJ1-2
D: .
size: many
V: TRBV5-6

DNA: TGCGCCAGCAGCGATGACAGGGGAGGGGGAACTGAAGCTTTCTTT
CDR3: CASSDDRGGGTEAFF
J: TRBJ1-1
D: TRBD1
size: many
V: TRBV5-1

DNA: TGTGCCAGCAGGACAGGGTTGGACTATGGCTACACCTTC
CDR3: CASRTGLDYGYTF
J: TRBJ1-2
D: TRBD1
size: few
V: TRBV7-9

DNA: TGTGCCGCTAGTCCCGGGGGGCTTGAAGAGCAGTACTTC
CDR3: CAASPGGLEEQYF
J: TRBJ2-7
D: .
size: .
V: TRBV6-2/TRBV6-3

DNA: TGTGCCAGCGCACGTCCAAGGGTTGGCTACGAGCAGTACTTC
CDR3: CASARPRVGYEQYF
J: TRBJ2-7
D: .
size: .
V: TRBV28

DNA: TGTGCCAGTAGTATAGACGGGGCCGTGAGCTATGGCTACACCTTC
CDR3: CASSIDGAVSYGYTF
J: TRBJ1-2
D: .
size: .
V: TRBV19

DNA: TGTGCCAGCAGTTCGGGACAGGGGGCGACCGGAGCTTTCTTT
CDR3: CASSSGQGATGAFF
J: TRBJ1-1
D: TRBD1
size: .
V: TRBV12-3/TRBV12-4

DNA: TGTGCCAGCAGCTCGAGCGGAGGGGGAACTAATGAAAAACTGTTTTTT
CDR3: CASSSSGGGTNEKLFF
J: TRBJ1-4
D: .
size: many
V: TRBV7-9

DNA: TGTGCCAGCACCCGATCCGGGACAGTTCCGACCCAGTACTTC
CDR3: CASTRSGTVPTQYF
J: TRBJ2-5
D: TRBD1
size: .
V: TRBV6-5

DNA: TGCAGTGCTAGAGCGATAGGGACAATAGGAGATACGCAGTATTTT
CDR3: CSARAIGTIGDTQYF
J: TRBJ2-3
D: .
size: .
V: TRBV20-1

DNA: TGCAGCTTGGGAGGGACTAGCCGGCAGACCCAGTACTTC
CDR3: CSLGGTSRQTQYF
J: TRBJ2-5
D: TRBD2
size: .
V: TRBV29-1

DNA: TGTGCCAGCAGCTCCTGGGTCTTTGGCTCGAACACCGGGGAGCTGTTTTTT
CDR3: CASSSWVFGSNTGELFF
J: TRBJ2-2
D: .
size: few
V: TRBV5-1

DNA: TGTGCCAGCAGTTACCAACTATCCTACGAGCAGTACTTC
CDR3: CASSYQLSYEQYF
J: TRBJ2-7
D: .
size: .
V: TRBV6-6

DNA: TGTGCCAGCGAACCTAGCTCTCATCTCTACGAGCAGTACTTC
CDR3: CASEPSSHLYEQYF
J: TRBJ2-7
D: .
size: .
V: TRBV10-3

DNA: TGCGCCAGCAGCCAAAGCGTAAATCAGCCCCAGCATTTT
CDR3: CASSQSVNQPQHF
J: TRBJ1-5
D: .
size: .
V: TRBV4-3

DNA: TGTGCCAGCAGCAGAGGGGGCCATTCTGGAAACACCATATATTTT
CDR3: CASSRGGHSGNTIYF
J: TRBJ1-3
D: TRBD1
size: many
V: TRBV7-2

DNA: TGTGCCAGCAGTGTGCAGGGGGTCTTGCAGCCCCAGCATTTT
CDR3: CASSVQGVLQPQHF
J: TRBJ1-5
D: TRBD1
size: .
V: TRBV2

DNA: TGTGCCAGCAGGGACCGGACAGGAGCAAATCAGCCCCAGCATTTT
CDR3: CASRDRTGANQPQHF
J: TRBJ1-5
D: TRBD1
size: .
V: TRBV2